This T cell receptor (beta chain) came from a study of shared clonotypes between healthy human individuals. Germline V lookup: CDR1 SGHNT, CDR2 YYREEE (reference sequence). CDR3 length equals 15 residues. Between the trimmed V and J ends, which lost 4 bases and 8 bases, there was a span of 18 bases. Method: immunoSEQ multiplex PCR; TCRdb's copy keeps in-frame clones and lacks some. The repertoire includes about 2,500,000 clones, approximately 92% of them detected once, and roughly 0.14% sits in the top ten. The specimen sequenced was naive CD4+ T cells sorted from blood. Sample subset: CD45RA+ positively selected. The sequence was obtained from a man younger than 35 in good health. This chain connects TRBV5-4 to TRBJ1-4; D may be TRBD1 (5 bases). CDR3 protein: CASSTDSEGREKLFF. CDR3 sequence (DNA): TGTGCCAGCAGCACTGACAGCGAGGGTAGGGAAAAACTGTTTTTT.